Presented here are 7 T cell receptor beta chains from one specimen sequenced in a study of identical twins. TCRdb fed the 5' RACE reads into MiXCR, producing one record per CDR3 protein. The sample records some 900,000 distinct CDR3 sequences, roughly an eighth being singletons. This sample also belongs to another study, concerning yellow fever vaccine responses in identical twins.

Material for sequencing was PBMCs. These TCRs come from a woman aged 18-30 years in good health.

This clonotype was detected only a few times. The chain links TRBV4-1 to TRBJ2-3; 7 bases are a match to TRBD2. The germline V gene has CDR1 MGHRA and CDR2 YSYEKL. With V trimmed by 5 bases and J by 4 bases, 9 bases remained unmatched. The CDR3 has 15 amino acids. This chain's CDR3 is CASSFPGLNSDTQYF. The CDR3 DNA reads as TGCGCCAGCAGCTTTCCGGGACTAAATTCAGATACGCAGTATTTT.

This clonotype has just a few counts. The rearrangement joins TRBV24-1 to TRBJ1-2, with a possible D match to TRBD1 (5 bases). The length of the CDR3 is 14 residues. The V gene lost 3 bases and the J gene lost 6 bases, with 13 bases spanning the gap. Looked up from germline, CDR1 is KGHDR and CDR2 is SFDVKD. CDR3 in amino acids: CATSDTGVDHGYTF. The CDR3 nucleotides read TGTGCCACCAGTGATACAGGTGTGGATCATGGCTACACCTTC.

This clonotype came up a few times. The gene calls are TRBV20-1 and TRBJ2-5; maybe TRBD1 (5 bases). The CDR3 length is 12 residues. In germline, CDR1 is DFQATT, CDR2 SNEGSKA (reference sequence). V was clipped by 3 bases and J by 3 bases, with 8 bases between them. The CDR3 DNA sequence: TGCAGTGCTAGGCGCAGGGAAGAGACCCAGTACTTC. Translated: CSARRREETQYF.

In its sample, this clonotype was seen a few times. The V call is TRBV7-9, the J call TRBJ2-7, with 12 bases that match TRBD1. The CDR3 sequence is 15 residues long. Germline V lookup: CDR1 SEHNR, CDR2 FQNEAQ (reference sequence). V dropped 4 bases and J dropped 7; count of bases not matched to a gene: 8. The CDR3 DNA follows: TGTGCCAGCAGCTCCCCGGGACAGGGGGCTGGTGAGCAGTACTTC. This gives the protein CASSSPGQGAGEQYF.

This clonotype appeared a few times. As DNA, the CDR3 is TGTGCCGGCGGACAGGGGAAGAACACTGAAGCTTTCTTT. This codes for CAGGQGKNTEAFF. V usage is TRBV2 and J usage is TRBJ1-1; 9 nucleotides agree with TRBD1. The CDR3 covers 13 residues. With 11 bases clipped from V and 1 base from J, the junction kept 5 bases outside the gene matches. Germline V gives CDR1 SNHLY, CDR2 FYNNEI.

This clonotype was seen only once. The rearrangement joins TRBV20-1 to TRBJ2-1; 12 nucleotides line up with TRBD2. This CDR3 is 15 amino acids long. The V segment lost 0 bases and the J segment 8 bases; nucleotides outside the gene matches: 5. CDR1 is DFQATT, CDR2 SNEGSKA, per germline (reference sequence). CDR3 loop: CSARDGTSGYDEQFF. The CDR3 nucleotides are TGCAGTGCTAGAGACGGGACTAGCGGGTACGATGAGCAGTTCTTC.

This rearrangement joins TRBV20-1 to TRBJ1-1; D gene ambiguous. The length of the CDR3 is 15 residues. The V end was cut by 1 base, the J end by 0 bases, with 12 bases between. Germline CDR1 and CDR2: DFQATT and SNEGSKA (reference sequence). CDR3 in amino acids: CSARAALRVNTEAFF. CDR3 in DNA: TGCAGTGCTAGAGCGGCGTTGAGGGTGAACACTGAAGCTTTCTTT.